The 16 T cell receptor beta chains below all came from one sample that was sequenced in a study of CD8 T cells in ankylosing spondylitis. Via MiXCR, TCRdb re-called the 5' RACE reads, giving one row per CDR3 protein. The sample shows roughly 7,300 distinct CDR3 sequences, around 8.2% of them seen only once. The source material was blood, either unsorted or a sorted T cell fraction (not recorded which). These receptor sequences come from a male donor with ankylosing spondylitis or in good health (not recorded which).

This clonotype is medium-sized (0.01 to 0.1%) by share. This rearrangement joins TRBV9 to TRBJ2-3, with 9 nucleotides matching TRBD2. Germline V gene lookup returns CDR1 SGDLS and CDR2 YYNGEE. This CDR3 region has 15 residues. Trimming took 2 bases from V and 4 from J; bases not matched to a gene: 5. The CDR3 bases are TGTGCCAGCAGCGTCGCGGGGGGGCCCCCAGATACGCAGTATTTT. Translating gives CASSVAGGPPDTQYF.

This clonotype was observed many times. The chain links TRBV9 to TRBJ2-1; TRBD2 is a possible D gene (5 bases). The germline gives CDR1 SGDLS, CDR2 YYNGEE. The CDR3 runs to 16 residues. V was pared by 3 bases and J by 8 bases, with 21 bases between. In DNA, the CDR3 is TGTGCCAGCAGCGGCGGAAAAGGAGGTCTGGCCGATGAGCAGTTCTTC. Amino acids: CASSGGKGGLADEQFF. The full variable domain, with the rest looked up from reference TRBV9 and TRBJ2-1, is DSGVTQTPKHLITATGQRVTLRCSPRSGDLSVYWYQQSLDQGLQFLIQYYNGEERAKGNILERFSAQQFPDLHSELNLSSLELGDSALYFCASSGGKGGLADEQFFGPGTRLTVL.

The chain has TRBV9 and TRBJ1-1; tentatively, D is TRBD1 (6 bases). The CDR3 has 14 residues. Trimming took 0 bases from V and 6 from J, leaving 12 bases between them. Germline CDR1 is SGDLS and CDR2 is YYNGEE. The CDR3 DNA follows: TGTGCCAGCAGCGTAGGTGGCAGGGGCGCTGAAGCTTTCTTT. This codes for CASSVGGRGAEAFF.

The J gene is TRBJ2-1, the V gene TRBV9; TRBD2 is a possible D gene (7 bases). CDR1 and CDR2 from the germline V gene are SGDLS and YYNGEE. V lost 3 bases and J lost 6, with 22 bases in between. There are 17 residues in the CDR3. DNA of the CDR3: TGTGCCAGCAGCGCCTCTGGGGGGGCAGGGAGGGGCAATGAGCAGTTCTTC. It yields the protein CASSASGGAGRGNEQFF.

The chain employs TRBV9 and TRBJ2-1; D possibly uses TRBD1 or TRBD2 (5 bases each). Germline CDR1 reads SGDLS; CDR2 reads YYNGEE. This CDR3 has 16 residues. V was shortened by 4 bases and J by 1 base, with 15 bases between the two germline ends. The CDR3 DNA reads as TGTGCCAGCAGCCGCGAGGGGCAGTGGTCCTACAATGAGCAGTTCTTC. Its protein is CASSREGQWSYNEQFF.

This clonotype is judged medium-sized. The J gene is TRBJ1-1, the V gene TRBV9; the D gene is possibly TRBD1 (6 bases). There are 16 residues in the CDR3. The V and J ends lost 4 bases and 0 bases respectively, with 16 bases between them. Germline loops: CDR1 SGDLS, CDR2 YYNGEE. The CDR3: CASSPGQGNMNTEAFF. In DNA, the CDR3 is TGTGCCAGCAGCCCCGGCCAGGGGAACATGAACACTGAAGCTTTCTTT.

This clonotype is termed medium-sized (0.01 to 0.1%). The chain has TRBV9 and TRBJ2-1, with D unclear. CDR3 length equals 14 residues. CDR1 and CDR2 from the germline V gene are SGDLS and YYNGEE. The V end lost 0 bases, the J end lost 1 base, and 5 bases lay between the germline ends. The chain's CDR3 is CASSVGLSYNEQFF. The CDR3 DNA is TGTGCCAGCAGCGTAGGGTTGTCCTACAATGAGCAGTTCTTC.

This clonotype occurred many times. This CDR3 is CASSDRGLAGGDTQYF. DNA of the CDR3: TGTGCCAGCAGCGACCGAGGGCTAGCGGGGGGGGATACGCAGTATTTT. The chain has TRBV9 and TRBJ2-3; 12 bases agree with TRBD2. Germline V gives CDR1 SGDLS, CDR2 YYNGEE. The CDR3 totals 16 residues. The trim removed 3 bases at V and 6 bases at J, leaving 8 bases unmatched.

V is TRBV9 and J is TRBJ2-3; D possibly corresponds to TRBD1 (5 bases). Germline lookup yields CDR1 SGDLS and CDR2 YYNGEE. Trimming took 3 bases from V and 1 from J, leaving 15 bases between them. This CDR3 region has 16 residues. The CDR3 protein is CASSDDSTPRTDTQYF. The CDR3, as DNA: TGTGCCAGCAGCGACGACAGTACGCCTCGCACAGATACGCAGTATTTT. The variable domain in full, completed from reference TRBV9 and TRBJ2-3, reads DSGVTQTPKHLITATGQRVTLRCSPRSGDLSVYWYQQSLDQGLQFLIQYYNGEERAKGNILERFSAQQFPDLHSELNLSSLELGDSALYFCASSDDSTPRTDTQYFGPGTRLTVL.

The V call is TRBV9, the J call TRBJ2-5; no clear D. Germline V lookup: CDR1 SGDLS, CDR2 YYNGEE. The CDR3 loop spans 15 amino acids. V gave up 4 bases and J gave up 5 bases, with 18 bases separating them. CDR3 in amino acids: CASSPFKLTAETQYF. As DNA, the CDR3 is TGTGCCAGCAGCCCCTTCAAACTGACTGCGGAGACCCAGTACTTC. The variable domain in full, with the rest retrieved from reference TRBV9 and TRBJ2-5, is DSGVTQTPKHLITATGQRVTLRCSPRSGDLSVYWYQQSLDQGLQFLIQYYNGEERAKGNILERFSAQQFPDLHSELNLSSLELGDSALYFCASSPFKLTAETQYFGPGTRLLVL.

This clonotype was observed a few times. The chain combines TRBV9 with TRBJ2-2, with D tentatively TRBD2 (6 bases). The V end was cut by 4 bases, the J end by 5 bases, with 15 bases between. From germline, CDR1 is SGDLS and CDR2 YYNGEE. The CDR3 has 15 amino acids. As DNA, the CDR3 is TGTGCCAGCAGCCAGAGGGGACTTTCGACCGGGGAGCTGTTTTTT. Protein: CASSQRGLSTGELFF.

The chain couples TRBV9 to TRBJ2-3; D perhaps matches TRBD2 (6 bases). Trimming left V 2 bases short and J 3 bases short, with 19 bases between. The CDR3 spans 17 residues. The germline gives CDR1 SGDLS, CDR2 YYNGEE. The CDR3 reads CASSVLPGAQGTDTQYF. The CDR3 nucleotides read TGTGCCAGCAGCGTCCTCCCGGGAGCCCAAGGAACAGATACGCAGTATTTT. Variable domain in full (rest from reference TRBV9 and TRBJ2-3): DSGVTQTPKHLITATGQRVTLRCSPRSGDLSVYWYQQSLDQGLQFLIQYYNGEERAKGNILERFSAQQFPDLHSELNLSSLELGDSALYFCASSVLPGAQGTDTQYFGPGTRLTVL.

V usage is TRBV9 and J usage is TRBJ1-2; D ambiguous. The V end was cut by 0 bases, the J end by 3 bases, with 9 bases between. The germline gives CDR1 SGDLS, CDR2 YYNGEE. This CDR3 region has 14 residues. As DNA, the CDR3 is TGTGCCAGCAGCGTAGGAGAGGGTGACTATGGCTACACCTTC. This codes for CASSVGEGDYGYTF.

This clonotype was counted at least ten times. This chain connects TRBV9 to TRBJ2-5, with 7 bases aligning to TRBD2. The V and J ends lost 4 bases and 4 bases, in that order; junction bases with no gene match: 16. CDR1 is SGDLS and CDR2 is YYNGEE in the germline V gene. The length of the CDR3 is 17 residues. The CDR3 sequence: CASSPTGGEGRRETQYF. CDR3 DNA: TGTGCCAGCAGCCCGACCGGCGGGGAGGGACGTAGAGAGACCCAGTACTTC.

This clonotype has only a few counts. This chain connects TRBV6-5 to TRBJ2-7; unclear D gene. Trimming removed 6 bases from V and 3 bases from J, with 6 bases in between. CDR1 is MNHEY, CDR2 SVGAGI, per germline. The CDR3 contains 11 residues. CDR3 sequence reads: CASREIYEQYV. The CDR3 DNA reads TGTGCCAGCAGGGAGATCTACGAGCAGTACGTC.

The chain joins TRBV9 to TRBJ2-3; 10 bases align to TRBD2. The CDR3 extends over 16 amino acids. V lost 2 bases and J lost 2; bases outside the gene matches: 5. CDR1 and CDR2 (germline): SGDLS, YYNGEE. CDR3 amino acids: CASSVGGTSVTDTQYF. The CDR3, as DNA: TGTGCCAGCAGCGTCGGAGGGACTAGCGTCACAGATACGCAGTATTTT.